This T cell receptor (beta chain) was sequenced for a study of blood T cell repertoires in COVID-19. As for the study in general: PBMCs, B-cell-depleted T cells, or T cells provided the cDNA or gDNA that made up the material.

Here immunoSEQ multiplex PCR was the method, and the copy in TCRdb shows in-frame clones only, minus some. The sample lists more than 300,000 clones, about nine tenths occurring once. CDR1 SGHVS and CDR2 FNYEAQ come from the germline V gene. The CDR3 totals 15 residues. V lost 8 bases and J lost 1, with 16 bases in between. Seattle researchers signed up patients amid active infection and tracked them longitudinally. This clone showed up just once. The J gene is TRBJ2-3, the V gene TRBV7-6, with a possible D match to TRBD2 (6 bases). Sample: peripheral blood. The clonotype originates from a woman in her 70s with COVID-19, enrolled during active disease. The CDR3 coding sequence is TGTGCCAGCGGCCTATCGGGACTCGGCACAGATACGCAGTATTTT. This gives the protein CASGLSGLGTDTQYF.